This TCR beta chain derives from a study of blood T cell repertoires in COVID-19. Using immunoSEQ multiplex PCR, the repertoire was profiled, and TCRdb retains in-frame clones only, with some absent. Seen here are roughly 350,000 clones, around nine tenths observed once, and the top ten hold under 4.5%. The CDR3 has 15 amino acids. V was cut by 1 base and J by 2 bases, with 14 bases left in between. CDR1 and CDR2 (germline): SQVTM, ANQGSEA. The source material was peripheral blood. The chain carries TRBV29-1 and TRBJ1-2; TRBD1 might be the D (5 bases). This TCR was sampled from a woman aged 50 to 65 with active or convalescent COVID-19. CDR3 DNA: TGCAGCGTTGAAGGTGGCCGGGGGGTAAACTATGGCTACACCTTC. This codes for CSVEGGRGVNYGYTF. The full variable domain, with the rest looked up from reference TRBV29-1 and TRBJ1-2, is SAVISQKPSRDICQRGTSLTIQCQVDSQVTMMFWYRQQPGQSLTLIATANQGSEATYESGFVIDKFPISRPNLTFSTLTVSNMSPEDSSIYLCSVEGGRGVNYGYTFGSGTRLTVV.